The 10 T cell receptor beta chains below were found in one sample sequenced in a study of cytomegalovirus exposure and HLA in healthy donors. Primers: 60 Vbeta forward and 13 Jbeta reverse. Profiled with immunoSEQ multiplex PCR; TCRdb holds only in-frame clones, not every one. The table shows about 180,000 clones, with about 80% occurring only once. Sequencing was carried out using PBMCs. The receptors here all came from a woman aged 25-40 years in good health and CMV-seronegative.

The chain joins TRBV27 to TRBJ2-7; 7 bases agree with TRBD2. The CDR3 sequence is 12 residues long. V trimming: 8 bases; J trimming: 5 bases; junction bases outside the gene matches: 6. Germline values: CDR1 MNHEY, CDR2 SMNVEV (reference sequence). The CDR3 reads CASAGRGNEQYF. DNA for the CDR3: TGTGCCAGCGCCGGGCGGGGGAACGAGCAGTACTTC.

This clone was counted a single time. This chain joins TRBV5-1 and TRBJ1-2; TRBD1 matches 9 bases. CDR1 and CDR2 from the germline V gene are SGHRS and YFSETQ. The CDR3 runs to 19 residues. V was clipped by 2 bases and J by 2 bases; unmatched bases: 16. For the CDR3, the DNA is TGCGCCAGCAGCTTCGGGGCGGGGACAGGGCATACTATGAACTATGGCTACACCTTC. Translating gives CASSFGAGTGHTMNYGYTF.

The genes are TRBV20-1 and TRBJ2-7; 7 bases agree with TRBD1. The V segment lost 7 bases and the J segment 5 bases; nucleotides outside the gene matches: 2. This CDR3 is built from 10 residues. The germline V gene encodes CDR1 DFQATT and CDR2 SNEGSKA (reference sequence). This chain's CDR3 is CSGQGDEQYF. DNA for the CDR3: TGCAGTGGACAGGGTGACGAGCAGTACTTC.

V usage is TRBV28 and J usage is TRBJ2-7, with 9 nucleotides matching TRBD2. Germline lookup yields CDR1 MDHEN and CDR2 SYDVKM. The ends lost 5 bases at V and 2 bases at J; junction bases unmatched: 7. This CDR3 comprises 15 residues. The chain's CDR3 is CASSHGLASAYEQYF. CDR3 DNA: TGTGCCAGCAGTCACGGACTAGCGTCCGCCTACGAGCAGTACTTC.

The chain combines TRBV6-5 with TRBJ2-2, with D tentatively TRBD2 (5 bases). Germline CDR1 is MNHEY and CDR2 is SVGAGI. The CDR3 is 15 residues long. The V and J ends lost 2 bases and 5 bases respectively, with 12 bases between them. The chain's CDR3 is CASSYGSRFTGELFF. CDR3 sequence (DNA): TGTGCCAGCAGTTACGGGAGTAGATTTACCGGGGAGCTGTTTTTT.

V gene TRBV30 combines with J gene TRBJ2-1; 7 bases match TRBD1. With V trimmed by 1 base and J by 4 bases, 10 bases remained unmatched. CDR3 length equals 16 residues. Germline CDR1 reads GTSNPN; CDR2 reads SVGIG (reference sequence). The CDR3 DNA is TGTGCCTGGAGTGCAGACCGGACAGGCAAATACAATGAGCAGTTCTTC. Protein product: CAWSADRTGKYNEQFF.

The chain has TRBV18 and TRBJ2-1, with D perhaps TRBD2 (6 bases). V was pared by 2 bases and J by 2 bases, with 7 bases between. This CDR3 has 14 amino acids. Germline CDR1 reads KGHSH; CDR2 reads LQKENI. The CDR3 DNA reads TGTGCCAGCTCACCAGCTAGCGCCTACAATGAGCAGTTCTTC. It is translated as CASSPASAYNEQFF.

This chain connects TRBV7-2 to TRBJ2-2; weak D call: TRBD2 (6 bases). CDR3 size: 16 residues. Deletions cut 5 bases from V and 5 bases from J, with 18 bases between. The germline CDR1 and CDR2 sequences are SGHTA and FQGNSA. The DNA for the CDR3 is TGTGCCAGCAGCCGCCCGGGACTTGCATTTACCGGGGAGCTGTTTTTT. It codes for CASSRPGLAFTGELFF.

CDR3 DNA: TGTGCCAGCAGCAGGGACATGGACTATGGCTACACCTTC. Translation: CASSRDMDYGYTF. V and J are TRBV5-4 and TRBJ1-2; D perhaps matches TRBD1 (6 bases). Trimming cost V 4 bases and J 3 bases, with 10 bases left between them. The germline V gene encodes CDR1 SGHNT and CDR2 YYREEE (reference sequence). The CDR3 sequence is 13 residues long.

This clone turned up a few times. The chain employs TRBV27 and TRBJ2-1, with TRBD2 matching over 8 bases. Per germline, CDR1 MNHEY and CDR2 SMNVEV (reference sequence). V lost 3 bases to trimming and J lost 4 bases; unmatched junction nucleotides: 2. This CDR3 contains 14 residues. This CDR3 is CASSLRLAYNEQFF. DNA for the CDR3: TGTGCCAGCAGTTTGAGACTAGCGTACAATGAGCAGTTCTTC.